The text below deals with one TCR beta chain. Its specificity is not known. Primers: 60 Vbeta forward and 13 Jbeta reverse. Original handling: The authors later counted 65 million to 80 million unique TCR beta chains, approximately 10 million of them shared. Libraries were prepared by immunoSEQ multiplex PCR; TCRdb keeps only in-frame clonotypes and omits some of them. For V, J and clone size, that table is used; D and trimming come from the DNA. This table holds fewer than 200,000 clones, less than 75% found once. This record belongs to a study of cytomegalovirus exposure and HLA in healthy donors. Study observations and caveats: Prediction of most subjects' HLA-A and HLA-B alleles by TCR beta sequences was reportedly accurate. When a later analysis compared HLA-associated TCR beta chains with equally common others, the HLA-associated chains turned out to be more clonally expanded and to have lower generation probabilities.

In germline, CDR1 is SGHAT, CDR2 FQNNGV. The CDR3 has 15 residues. V dropped 0 bases and J dropped 4 bases, with 12 bases sitting between them. Material for sequencing was PBMCs. The J gene is TRBJ1-2, the V gene TRBV11-2, with D hard to call. This TCR was sampled from a girl under 18 in good health and CMV-seronegative. CDR3 coding DNA: TGTGCCAGCAGCTTAGACTCAAGTGGCCTCTATGGCTACACCTTC. This codes for CASSLDSSGLYGYTF.